The rows below give T cell receptor beta chains drawn from one sample of a study of OX40 agonist ivuxolimab in advanced cancers. Using immunoSEQ multiplex PCR, the repertoire was profiled, and TCRdb retains in-frame clones only, with some absent. This table holds about 91,000 clones, 85% found once. Sequencing was performed on CD4+ or CD8+ T cells sorted from blood, taken in a trial of the OX40 agonist ivuxolimab. The receptors originated from an adult with an advanced solid tumor such as melanoma, head and neck, liver or kidney cancer. Both conserved end residues are part of each CDR3. A D gene is named only where the DNA matches it firmly. Expanded clones are given a class, and other clones once, few, many or no size at all.

TRBJ1-1,NA,TRBV27,NA,TGTGCCAGCAGTTCCGCGAGGGGGGGGGCGAACACTGAAGCTTTCTTT,CASSSARGGANTEAFF
TRBJ1-4,NA,TRBV27,NA,TGTGCCAGCAGCCCCGGGACTCCTCGGAAACTGTTTTTT,CASSPGTPRKLFF
TRBJ2-3,NA,TRBV7-3,NA,TGTGCCAGCAGCCTCCGCGCAGGGCGATTAGATACGCAGTATTTT,CASSLRAGRLDTQYF
TRBJ2-4,NA,TRBV6-6,NA,TGTGCCAGCAGTTACGCACAAGGGGCGGCCAAAAACATTCAGTACTTC,CASSYAQGAAKNIQYF
TRBJ2-1,TRBD2,TRBV5-8,NA,TGTGCCAGCCGCGAGTTGACTAGCTCTGCCCTCTCCTACAATGAGCAGTTCTTC,CASRELTSSALSYNEQFF
TRBJ2-2,TRBD2,TRBV5-1,once,TGCGCCAGCACTTCTCAGACTAGCGGGAGTGGCGGGGAGCTGTTTTTT,CASTSQTSGSGGELFF
TRBJ1-2,TRBD1,TRBV6-1,once,TGTGCCAGCAGGGTCGACAGGGCGAGCGGCTACACCTTC,CASRVDRASGYTF
TRBJ2-5,NA,TRBV7-2,NA,TGTGCCAGCAGCTCGCAAGGACTAGGCGGTGGCAGGGGAGAGACCCAGTACTTC,CASSSQGLGGGRGETQYF
TRBJ1-5,TRBD1,TRBV18,few,TGTGCCAGCTCACCAACAGGGGACAATCAGCCCCAGCATTTT,CASSPTGDNQPQHF
TRBJ1-2,TRBD1,TRBV28,few,TGTGCCAGCGTGGCTCCAGGGGGCACGGCTCATGGCTACACCTTC,CASVAPGGTAHGYTF
TRBJ2-1,TRBD2,TRBV2,NA,TGTGCCAGCAGTGAACTGGGCGGGGGGGCAAATGAGCAGTTCTTC,CASSELGGGANEQFF
TRBJ2-1,NA,TRBV4-1,NA,TGCGCCAGCAGCCATCACCTAGTACGGGACGTCGTAAACAATGAGCAGTTCTTC,CASSHHLVRDVVNNEQFF
TRBJ2-3,TRBD2,TRBV7-3,once,TGTGCCAGCAGCCTCGGACTAGCGGGAGGAGATACGCAGTATTTT,CASSLGLAGGDTQYF
TRBJ2-1,NA,TRBV6-4,few,TGTGCCAGCAGTGTGGAACTAGGGGCTTACAATGAGCAGTTCTTC,CASSVELGAYNEQFF
TRBJ2-2,NA,TRBV5-1,NA,TGCGCCAGCAGCTATGGACAGCGTAACACCGGGGAGCTGTTTTTT,CASSYGQRNTGELFF
TRBJ2-7,TRBD2,TRBV11-2,NA,TGTGCCAGCAGCTTAGATCGTCCGAGCGGGACCAGCTCCTACGAGCAGTACTTC,CASSLDRPSGTSSYEQYF
TRBJ1-3,NA,TRBV4-2,NA,TGTGCCAGCAGCCAAGGACACCTTGGAAACACCATATATTTT,CASSQGHLGNTIYF
TRBJ2-6,NA,TRBV15,NA,TGTGCCACCAGCAGAGACCTGATCTTTTCGTTCACTACGGTGGGGGCCAACGTCCTGACTTTC,CATSRDLIFSFTTVGANVLTF
TRBJ1-1,NA,TRBV27,NA,TGTGCCAGCAGTTTAGGACAGACGAACACTGAAGCTTTCTTT,CASSLGQTNTEAFF
TRBJ2-2,TRBD2,TRBV5-4,NA,TGTGCCAGCAGCTTCGCAGCCCCTACTAGCGGGGCCCTAACCACCGGGGAGCTGTTTTTT,CASSFAAPTSGALTTGELFF
TRBJ1-2,NA,TRBV9,NA,TGTGCCAGCAGCTCCAAGCGTGGAGCTAACTATGGCTACACCTTC,CASSSKRGANYGYTF
TRBJ1-1,NA,TRBV5-4,NA,TGTGCCAGCAGACGAGGGGGGGGAGTCACTGAAGCTTTCTTT,CASRRGGGVTEAFF
TRBJ1-3,TRBD1,TRBV11-2,NA,TGTGCCAGCAGCCGCCGGGACAGGGGTGAACTCTCTGGAAACACCATATATTTT,CASSRRDRGELSGNTIYF
TRBJ1-5,TRBD1,TRBV28,NA,TGTGCCAGCACTCGACCGGACAGGGGCGGTCAGCCCCAGCATTTT,CASTRPDRGGQPQHF
TRBJ2-2,NA,TRBV5-1,NA,TGCGCCAGCAGCTTGGACCCGAACACCGGGGAGCTGTTTTTT,CASSLDPNTGELFF
TRBJ2-5,NA,TRBV19,NA,TGTGCCAGTAGTATTTCAGGGGAAGAGACCCAGTACTTC,CASSISGEETQYF
TRBJ1-1,NA,TRBV5-6,NA,TGTGCCAGCAGCTTGAGGATACCAAACACTGAAGCTTTCTTT,CASSLRIPNTEAFF
TRBJ2-1,NA,TRBV4-3,NA,TGCGCCAGCAGCCGACTAGGGGGAGGGTACAATGAGCAGTTCTTC,CASSRLGGGYNEQFF
TRBJ2-3,NA,TRBV7-3,NA,TGTGCCAGCAGCTTCCAATACACAGATACGCAGTATTTT,CASSFQYTDTQYF
TRBJ1-3,NA,TRBV10-3,NA,TGTGCCATCAGTGAGGGCAGGTCCTCTGGAAACACCATATATTTT,CAISEGRSSGNTIYF
TRBJ2-7,TRBD1,TRBV4-1,NA,TGCGCCAGCAGCCAAGGGTTAATGGACAGGGTAGGCGAGCAGTACTTC,CASSQGLMDRVGEQYF
TRBJ2-3,TRBD2,TRBV7-9,NA,TGTGCCAGCAGCGCGGGGGGAACAGATACGCAGTATTTT,CASSAGGTDTQYF
TRBJ1-1,NA,TRBV10-3,NA,TGTGCCATCAGTGCGCGGCAGGGCATGGGTAACACTGAAGCTTTCTTT,CAISARQGMGNTEAFF
TRBJ1-4,NA,TRBV18,NA,TGTGCCAGCTCCGCGGGACAAAGGGAAAAACTGTTTTTT,CASSAGQREKLFF
TRBJ2-7,NA,TRBV7-6,NA,TGTGCCAGGAAGAGCAGGGCAGACTACGAGCAGTACTTC,CARKSRADYEQYF
TRBJ2-7,TRBD2,TRBV19,NA,TGTGCCAGTAGTGGACTAGCGGGAGCCGGGTTGAGGGAGCAGTACTTC,CASSGLAGAGLREQYF
TRBJ1-5,NA,TRBV9,NA,TGTGCCAGCAGCAGTACGAATCAGCCCCAGCATTTT,CASSSTNQPQHF
TRBJ1-3,NA,TRBV14,NA,TGTGCCAGCAGCCAAGATCTCTCAGGTTGGCGAAACACCATATATTTT,CASSQDLSGWRNTIYF
TRBJ1-2,TRBD1,TRBV5-5,once,TGTGCCAGCAGGTTTCCCACAGGGGACTATGGCTACACCTTC,CASRFPTGDYGYTF
TRBJ2-3,TRBD1,TRBV28,once,TGTGCCAGCAGTTTACGGGGACAGGGCGAAACAGATACGCAGTATTTT,CASSLRGQGETDTQYF
TRBJ2-1,NA,TRBV6-6,once,TGTGCCAGCAGTTACGCCGCGCAGGGAAATGAGCAGTTCTTC,CASSYAAQGNEQFF
TRBJ2-2,NA,TRBV9,NA,TGTGCCAGCGGGAGGAAAAAGACCGGGGAGCTGTTTTTT,CASGRKKTGELFF
TRBJ1-3,NA,TRBV12-5,NA,TGTGCTAGTGGTAAGAACAGCGGAAACACCATATATTTT,CASGKNSGNTIYF
TRBJ1-5,NA,TRBV14,NA,TGTGCCAGCAGCCAAAGGCAGGGCCCTCATCAGCCCCAGCATTTT,CASSQRQGPHQPQHF
TRBJ2-7,NA,TRBV4-3,NA,TGCGCCAGCAGCCAAGAGGTTGATAGTGGGTTCTACGAGCAGTACTTC,CASSQEVDSGFYEQYF
TRBJ1-2,TRBD1,TRBV28,NA,TGTGCCAGCAGTACAGGGGGCTCAGTGGTAGGACGTAACTATGGCTACACCTTC,CASSTGGSVVGRNYGYTF
TRBJ2-6,NA,TRBV19,NA,TGTGCCAGTAGCCAACTACAGGGCGCCGGGGCCAACGTCCTGACTTTC,CASSQLQGAGANVLTF
TRBJ2-2,TRBD2,TRBV18,NA,TGTGCCAGCTCACTAGGACTAGCTTCTAACACCGGGGAGCTGTTTTTT,CASSLGLASNTGELFF
TRBJ2-3,NA,TRBV28,NA,TGTGCCAGCAGTTTGCGAGATACGCAGTATTTT,CASSLRDTQYF
TRBJ2-7,NA,TRBV15,NA,TGTGCCACCAGCAGAGACGCGTCAACCCACGAGCAGTACTTC,CATSRDASTHEQYF
TRBJ2-3,NA,TRBV5-1,NA,TGCGCCAGCAGCTTCTCAGGTTTTGGGGCAGATACGCAGTATTTT,CASSFSGFGADTQYF
TRBJ1-4,TRBD1,TRBV2,NA,TGTGCCAGCACAGGGACAGGGGGTGAAAAACTGTTTTTT,CASTGTGGEKLFF
TRBJ2-5,TRBD1,TRBV5-6,NA,TGTGCCAGCACCAGGACAGGGTGGGAGACCCAGTACTTC,CASTRTGWETQYF